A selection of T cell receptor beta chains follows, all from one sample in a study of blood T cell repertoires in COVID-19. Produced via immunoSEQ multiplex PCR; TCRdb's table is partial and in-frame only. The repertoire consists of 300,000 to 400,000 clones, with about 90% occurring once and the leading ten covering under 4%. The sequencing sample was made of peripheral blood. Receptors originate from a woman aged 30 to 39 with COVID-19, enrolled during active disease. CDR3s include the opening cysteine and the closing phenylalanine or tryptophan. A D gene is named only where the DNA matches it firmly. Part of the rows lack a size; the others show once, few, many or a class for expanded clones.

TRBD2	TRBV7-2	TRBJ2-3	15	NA	TGTGCCAGCAGCTATAGCGGGGGAGGCACAGATACGCAGTATTTT	CASSYSGGGTDTQYF
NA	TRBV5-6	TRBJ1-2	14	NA	TGTGCCAGCAGCTTGGGTCGGGGGACCTATGGCTACACCTTC	CASSLGRGTYGYTF
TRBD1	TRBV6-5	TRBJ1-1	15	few	TGTGCCAGCAAATTCGCCGGGACAGGGAACACTGAAGCTTTCTTT	CASKFAGTGNTEAFF
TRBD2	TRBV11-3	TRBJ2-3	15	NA	TGTGCCAGCAGCTTGTTAGCGGGAGGCACAGATACGCAGTATTTT	CASSLLAGGTDTQYF
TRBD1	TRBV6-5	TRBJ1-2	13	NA	TGTGCCAGCAGGATACAGGGGGGCTATGGCTACACCTTC	CASRIQGGYGYTF
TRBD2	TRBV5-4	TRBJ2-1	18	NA	TGTGCCAGCAGCTCTAGAACTAGCGGCCCGGTCCCTTCCAATGAGCAGTTCTTC	CASSSRTSGPVPSNEQFF
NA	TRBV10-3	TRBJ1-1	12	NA	TGTGCCACTCGTAAAAGAGGCACTGAAGCTTTCTTT	CATRKRGTEAFF
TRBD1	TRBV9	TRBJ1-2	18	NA	TGTGCCAGCAGCGTAGCCGGACAGGAAGGGGATAAGGGCTATGGCTACACCTTC	CASSVAGQEGDKGYGYTF
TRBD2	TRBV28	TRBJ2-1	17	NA	TGTGCCAGCAGTTTGGGACTAGCGGGGGGGCCGGGGAATGAGCAGTTCTTC	CASSLGLAGGPGNEQFF
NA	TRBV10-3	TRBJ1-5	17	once	TGTGCCATCAGTGGAGAGGGAAGAGGAGGAAGCAATCAGCCCCAGCATTTT	CAISGEGRGGSNQPQHF
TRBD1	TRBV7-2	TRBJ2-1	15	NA	TGTGCCAGCAGCTTGGTGGGACAGGGTGGCAATGAGCAGTTCTTC	CASSLVGQGGNEQFF
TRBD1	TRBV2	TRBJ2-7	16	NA	TGTGCCAGCAGTGAAGTTCCGGGACAGGGGTACGACGAGCAGTACTTC	CASSEVPGQGYDEQYF
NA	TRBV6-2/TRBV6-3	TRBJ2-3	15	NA	TGTGCCAGCAGTTATGGGGCCGTGGGGACAGATACGCAGTATTTT	CASSYGAVGTDTQYF
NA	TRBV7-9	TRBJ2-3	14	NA	TGTGCCAGCAGCTTGTCTAGCGCTGCAGATACGCAGTATTTT	CASSLSSAADTQYF
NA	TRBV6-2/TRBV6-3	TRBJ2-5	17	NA	TGTGCCAGCAGTTTATCGTTTGGTCTAGCGAATCAAGAGACCCAGTACTTC	CASSLSFGLANQETQYF
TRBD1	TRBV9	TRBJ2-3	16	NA	TGTGCCAGCAGCCTTGGGACAGGGGCCCTCACAGATACGCAGTATTTT	CASSLGTGALTDTQYF
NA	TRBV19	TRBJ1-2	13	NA	TGTGCCAGTAAGGAGACAGGAGTCTATGGCTACACCTTC	CASKETGVYGYTF
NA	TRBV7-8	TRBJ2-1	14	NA	TGTGCCAGCAGTCATCCCCCGGAGGACAATGAGCAGTTCTTC	CASSHPPEDNEQFF
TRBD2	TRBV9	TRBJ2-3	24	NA	TGTGCCAGCAGCGTAGCTAAAGGCAGGCCCTCACTAGCGGGAGGGCCAGGTGGGAGAGATACGCAGTATTTT	CASSVAKGRPSLAGGPGGRDTQYF
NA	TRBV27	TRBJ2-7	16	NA	TGTGCCAGCAGCCGCTTTGGGACTGGGACCGTCTACGAGCAGTACTTC	CASSRFGTGTVYEQYF
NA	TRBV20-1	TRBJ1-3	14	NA	TGCAGTGCTAGTGATTCTTACAGAGGAAACACCATATATTTT	CSASDSYRGNTIYF
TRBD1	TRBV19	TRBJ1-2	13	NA	TGTGCCAGTAGCCCGGACAGGGGCTATGGCTACACCTTC	CASSPDRGYGYTF
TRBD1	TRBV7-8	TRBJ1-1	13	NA	TGTGCCAGCAGCCCCAGGGGGAGAGGAGAAGCTTTCTTT	CASSPRGRGEAFF
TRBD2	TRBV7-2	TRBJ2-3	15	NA	TGTGCCAGCAGCATCCGGGGGGGTGGCACAGATACGCAGTATTTT	CASSIRGGGTDTQYF